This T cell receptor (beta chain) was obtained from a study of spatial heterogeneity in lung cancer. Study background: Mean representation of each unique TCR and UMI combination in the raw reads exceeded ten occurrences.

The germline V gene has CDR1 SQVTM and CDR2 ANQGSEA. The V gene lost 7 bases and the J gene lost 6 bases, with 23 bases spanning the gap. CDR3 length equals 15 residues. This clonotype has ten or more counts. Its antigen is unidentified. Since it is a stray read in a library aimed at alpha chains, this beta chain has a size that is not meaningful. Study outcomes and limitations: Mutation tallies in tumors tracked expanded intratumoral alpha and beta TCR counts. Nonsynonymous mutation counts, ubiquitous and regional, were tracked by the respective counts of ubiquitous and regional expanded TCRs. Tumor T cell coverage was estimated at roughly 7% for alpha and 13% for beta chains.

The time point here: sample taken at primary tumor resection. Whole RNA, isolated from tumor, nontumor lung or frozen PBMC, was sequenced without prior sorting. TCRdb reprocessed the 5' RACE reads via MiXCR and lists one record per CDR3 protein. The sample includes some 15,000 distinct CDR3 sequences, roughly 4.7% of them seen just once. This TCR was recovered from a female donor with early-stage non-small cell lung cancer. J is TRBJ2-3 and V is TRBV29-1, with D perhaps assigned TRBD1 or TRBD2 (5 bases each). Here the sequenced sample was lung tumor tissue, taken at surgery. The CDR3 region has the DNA TGCAGCGGGGAACGGGACGGTGGACCCCTTGATACGCAGTATTTT. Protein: CSGERDGGPLDTQYF.